This T cell receptor (beta chain) was captured in a study of T-cell reconstitution after alpha-beta-depleted transplantation in children. Whole-study findings and limits: The study traced high day-60 TCRbeta diversity in some patients to surviving recipient T cells and thymic progenitors. T-cell counts and diversity at one year following transplant were attributed mainly to newly produced T cells. About two months after transplant, alpha-beta T cells reportedly came from several hundred expanded graft clones.

The CDR3 spans 16 residues. The V gene end was trimmed by 1 base and the J gene end by 5 bases; junction bases not matched to a gene: 2. A remark on this clonotype: Antigen: not known.

A library of TCRbeta sequences, prepared with unique molecular identifiers, was generated. TCRdb passed the PCR reads through MiXCR, listing each CDR3 protein once. The sample shows about 830,000 distinct CDR3 sequences, about 16% of them seen only once. Specimen: PBMCs, mostly from graft donor cells, collected 360 days after TCRalphabeta/CD19-depleted stem cell transplant. This sequence joins TRBV12-3 or TRBV12-4 and TRBJ2-5; TRBD2 aligns across 15 bases. The sequence was obtained from a male patient younger than 18 who had a stem cell transplant for acute lymphoblastic leukemia, so the T cells may come from the graft donor. CDR3 region: CASSLVGTSGRETQYF. CDR3 nucleotide sequence: TGTGCCAGCAGTTTAGTAGGGACTAGCGGGAGGGAGACCCAGTACTTC.